The clone carrying this TCR beta chain was seen only once. Its target is not known. These data are taken from a study of cytomegalovirus exposure and HLA in healthy donors. On the study more broadly: Sequencing of about 179 million T cells in an earlier analysis found some 100 million unique TCR beta sequences. Whole-study findings and limits: With later analysis, a missense DCLRE1C variant became linked to TCR beta V- and J-gene trimming. Serostatus for CMV was the only available immune exposure information.

Germline values: CDR1 SGDLS, CDR2 YYNGEE. The CDR3 covers 15 residues. V lost 3 bases to trimming and J lost 7 bases; unmatched junction nucleotides: 7. The primer mix had 60 Vbeta and 13 Jbeta primers. Using immunoSEQ multiplex PCR, the repertoire was profiled, and TCRdb retains in-frame clones only, with some absent. The data contain 75,000 to 100,000 clones, around 85% of them singletons. The sample comprised PBMCs. The chain recombines TRBV9 with TRBJ1-5, with TRBD1 identical over 10 bases. This TCR derives from a man in his forties or fifties in good health and CMV-seropositive. The CDR3, as DNA: TGTGCCAGCAGCGCTCACGGGACAGGGGACCAGCCCCAGCATTTT. It translates to CASSAHGTGDQPQHF.